The source of this T cell receptor (beta chain) is a study of blood T cells in healthy people across ages. Overall study findings and caveats: Diversity was higher, and naive CD4+ cells more numerous, in long-lived donors than in aged donors.

This CDR3 is 16 amino acids long. Trimming took 1 base from V and 5 from J, leaving 16 bases between them. Looked up from germline, CDR1 is LGHDT and CDR2 is YNNKEL (reference sequence). This clonotype was counted a few times. Antigen unknown. The authors ran a second PCR of about 7 to 12 cycles using a sample-barcoded 5' primer and a J-beta primer mix. Every cDNA molecule carried a tag from a template-switch adaptor bearing 12 random nucleotides. Via MiXCR, TCRdb re-called the 5' RACE reads, giving one row per CDR3 protein. The sample records approximately 800,000 distinct CDR3 sequences, around 36% being singletons. PBMCs were isolated at a quantity of at least 6 million per sample.

The TCR originated in a young man in good health. The sample was blood. The chain employs TRBV3-1 and TRBJ2-3; D might be TRBD1 or TRBD2, each matching 6 bases. CDR3 bases: TGTGCCAGCAGCCAAGTCCTTGTGGGGGGCCTAGATACGCAGTATTTT. Its protein is CASSQVLVGGLDTQYF.